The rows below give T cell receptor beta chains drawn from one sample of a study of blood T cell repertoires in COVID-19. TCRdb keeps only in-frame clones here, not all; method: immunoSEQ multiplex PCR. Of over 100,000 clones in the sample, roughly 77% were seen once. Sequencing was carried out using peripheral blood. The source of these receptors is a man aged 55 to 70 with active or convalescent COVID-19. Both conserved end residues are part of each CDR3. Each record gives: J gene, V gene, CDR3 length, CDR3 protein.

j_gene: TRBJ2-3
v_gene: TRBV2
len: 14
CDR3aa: CASSLGRDTDTQYF

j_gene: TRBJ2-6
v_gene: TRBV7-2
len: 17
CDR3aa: CASSTRTGVSGANVLTF

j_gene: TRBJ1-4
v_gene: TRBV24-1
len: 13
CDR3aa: CATSDYYNEKLFF

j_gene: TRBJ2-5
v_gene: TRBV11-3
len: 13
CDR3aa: CASLRGQGETQYF

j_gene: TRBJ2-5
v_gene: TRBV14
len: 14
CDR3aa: CASSQDFLLETQYF

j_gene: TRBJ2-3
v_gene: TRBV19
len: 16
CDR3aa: CASSFTTVLFTDTQYF

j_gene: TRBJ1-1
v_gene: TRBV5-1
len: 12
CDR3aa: CASRGGNGEAFF

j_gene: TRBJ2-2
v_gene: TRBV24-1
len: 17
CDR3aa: CATSDPGGAGVAGELFF

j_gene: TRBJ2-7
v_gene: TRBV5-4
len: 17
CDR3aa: CASTEGRDGTGSYEQYF

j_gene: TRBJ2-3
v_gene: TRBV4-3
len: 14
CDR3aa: CASSQGASTDTQYF

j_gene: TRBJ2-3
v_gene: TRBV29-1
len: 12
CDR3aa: CSVREGGDTQYF

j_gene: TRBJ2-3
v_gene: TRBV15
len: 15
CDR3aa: CATSEAGGPTDTQYF

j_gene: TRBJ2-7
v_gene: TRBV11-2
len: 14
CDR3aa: CASSRGGAPYEQYF

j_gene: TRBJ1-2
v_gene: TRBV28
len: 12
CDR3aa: CASSLLGLPYTF

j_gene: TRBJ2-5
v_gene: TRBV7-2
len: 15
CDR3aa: CASSSQGLKQETQYF

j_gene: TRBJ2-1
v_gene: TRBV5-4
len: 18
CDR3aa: CASSPDRAGGSISDEQFF

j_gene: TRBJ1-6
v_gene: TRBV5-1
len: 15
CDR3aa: CASSLGDRVNSPLHF

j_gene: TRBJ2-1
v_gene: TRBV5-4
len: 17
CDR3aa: CASSPGGSSGSHNEQFF

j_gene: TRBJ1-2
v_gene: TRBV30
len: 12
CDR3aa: CAWSESGVGYTF

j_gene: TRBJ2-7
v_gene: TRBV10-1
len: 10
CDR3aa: CASSEGDRVF

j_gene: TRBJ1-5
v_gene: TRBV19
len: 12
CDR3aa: CASSLDRGPQHF

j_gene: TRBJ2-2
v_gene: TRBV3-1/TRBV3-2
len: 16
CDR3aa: CASSLPSGTNTGELFF

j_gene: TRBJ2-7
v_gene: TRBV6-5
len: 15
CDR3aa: CASSNLRDSAYEQYF

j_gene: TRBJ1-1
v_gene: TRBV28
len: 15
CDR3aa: CASSSEDRGGSEAFF

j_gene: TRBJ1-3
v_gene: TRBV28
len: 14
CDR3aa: CAGADSVSGNTIYF

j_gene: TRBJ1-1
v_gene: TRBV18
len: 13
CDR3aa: CASSPGQNTEAFF

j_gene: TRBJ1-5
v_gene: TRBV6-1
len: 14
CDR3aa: CASSESGAYQPQHF

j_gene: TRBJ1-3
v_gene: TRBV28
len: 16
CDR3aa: CASTQPVGDSGNTIYF

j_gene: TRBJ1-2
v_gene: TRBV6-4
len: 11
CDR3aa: CASSGQGSYTF

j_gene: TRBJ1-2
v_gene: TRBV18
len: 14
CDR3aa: CASSPSTGSHGYTF

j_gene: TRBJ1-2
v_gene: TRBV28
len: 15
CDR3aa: CASSLVGRVGYGYTF